A single sample is the source of the 27 T cell receptor beta chains below, sequenced in a study of technical replicates of blood from a handful of donors. The data were produced by immunoSEQ multiplex PCR, yet TCRdb's version contains in-frame clones alone and is incomplete. This table holds more than 65,000 clones, more than 90% found once. Material: T cells isolated from PBMCs. The receptors stem from a human donor in good health.

This clone was counted a few times. J is TRBJ2-7 and V is TRBV5-4, with 12 bases aligning to TRBD2. CDR1 SGHNT and CDR2 YYREEE come from the germline V gene (reference sequence). The V and J ends lost 0 bases and 4 bases, in that order; junction bases with no gene match: 5. The CDR3 totals 16 residues. The CDR3 nucleotides read TGTGCCAGCAGCTTGGAGACCGGGACTAGCGGGTACGAGCAGTACTTC. Its translation: CASSLETGTSGYEQYF.

The chain carries TRBV4-3 and TRBJ1-3; D remains ambiguous. CDR3 length: 16 amino acids. Germline-derived CDR1 and CDR2 are LGHNA and YSLEER. Trimming took off 0 bases at V and 0 bases at J, with 9 bases between the two ends. The chain's CDR3 is CASSQEAVSSGNTIYF. In DNA form, the CDR3 reads TGCGCCAGCAGCCAAGAGGCGGTGAGCTCTGGAAACACCATATATTTT.

The rearrangement uses TRBV14 and TRBJ2-3; 14 bases agree with TRBD2. The CDR3 runs to 17 residues. Germline V lookup: CDR1 SGHDN, CDR2 FVKESK. The trim removed 4 bases at V and 7 bases at J, leaving 10 bases unmatched. CDR3 sequence reads: CASSLPGLAGGRNTQYF. The CDR3 region has the DNA TGTGCCAGCAGCCTCCCCGGACTAGCGGGAGGTAGAAATACGCAGTATTTT.

This sequence joins TRBV11-3 and TRBJ2-7, with D tentatively TRBD2 (5 bases). The CDR3 covers 14 residues. Germline CDR1 SGHNT, CDR2 YENEEA. Between the trimmed V and J ends, which lost 0 bases and 3 bases, there was a span of 9 bases. The CDR3 loop is CASSLEAGGYEQYF. CDR3 in DNA: TGTGCCAGCAGCTTAGAGGCGGGCGGCTACGAGCAGTACTTC.

The rearrangement joins TRBV7-9 to TRBJ2-3; D may be TRBD2 (6 bases). The CDR3 covers 13 residues. V lost 6 bases and J 5 bases, leaving 12 bases between the germline ends. Germline loops: CDR1 SEHNR, CDR2 FQNEAQ (reference sequence). CDR3 sequence reads: CASSRTGGDTQYF. The CDR3 DNA is TGTGCCAGCAGTCGAACCGGGGGAGATACGCAGTATTTT.

This clone was observed a single time. The chain recombines TRBV27 with TRBJ2-3, with 7 nucleotides matching TRBD2. There are 16 residues in the CDR3. Germline assignment: CDR1 MNHEY and CDR2 SMNVEV (reference sequence). Germline trimming cut 5 bases from V and 4 bases from J; bases unmatched to any gene: 12. CDR3 region: CASSPAWREISDTQYF. CDR3 coding DNA: TGTGCCAGCAGTCCCGCTTGGCGGGAGATCTCAGATACGCAGTATTTT.

The chain carries TRBV4-1 and TRBJ2-1, with a possible D match to TRBD1 (6 bases). The CDR3 has 13 residues. The V end was cut by 1 base, the J end by 7 bases, with 8 bases between. The germline V gene has CDR1 MGHRA and CDR2 YSYEKL. DNA of the CDR3: TGCGCCAGCAGCCAAGTAGGGGGAAATGAGCAGTTCTTC. This sequence encodes CASSQVGGNEQFF.

The rearrangement joins TRBV6-1 to TRBJ2-1; 8 bases match TRBD2. This CDR3 is 14 amino acids long. J gave up 8 bases and V 10 bases, and 13 bases lay outside the gene matches. The germline CDR1 and CDR2 sequences are MNHNS and SASEGT. The CDR3 region is CATTTGGAGYEQFF. CDR3 sequence (DNA): TGTGCCACTACCACGGGGGGGGCTGGCTATGAGCAGTTCTTC.

J is TRBJ2-1 and V is TRBV30; 8 bases align to TRBD1. V was pared by 6 bases and J by 7 bases, with 8 bases of the junction left unmatched. The germline CDR1 and CDR2 sequences are GTSNPN and SVGIG (reference sequence). This CDR3 region has 13 residues. The CDR3 DNA reads TGTGCCTGCGCTCAGGGGGCCTTTAATGAGCAGTTCTTC. This translates into CACAQGAFNEQFF.

The chain employs TRBV7-6 and TRBJ2-3; D is unresolved. Trimming stripped 2 bases from V and 4 bases from J, with 4 bases between. Germline-derived CDR1 and CDR2 are SGHVS and FNYEAQ. The CDR3 runs to 12 residues. CDR3 sequence reads: CASSLRADTQYF. Here the CDR3 DNA reads TGTGCCAGCAGCTTACGGGCAGATACGCAGTATTTT.

V is TRBV6-5 and J is TRBJ2-1; TRBD2 matches 9 bases. CDR1 MNHEY and CDR2 SVGAGI come from the germline V gene. V lost 7 bases and J lost 4; bases outside the gene matches: 8. This CDR3 is built from 15 residues. CDR3 nucleotide sequence: TGTGCCAGCACGCGGGGGGGAGGACGATACAATGAGCAGTTCTTC. It translates to CASTRGGGRYNEQFF.

This clone was seen just once. The gene calls are TRBV19 and TRBJ2-5; 7 bases match TRBD2. The CDR3 has 13 amino acids. Germline V gene data show CDR1 as LNHDA and CDR2 as SQIVND (reference sequence). V lost 6 bases, J lost 3 bases, and 4 bases stayed unmatched. The CDR3 bases are TGTGCCAGTAGCAGACTAGCAGAAGAGACCCAGTACTTC. Its protein is CASSRLAEETQYF.

The rearrangement joins TRBV18 to TRBJ1-2; TRBD1 matches at 10 bases. CDR3 size: 14 residues. V was clipped by 4 bases and J by 8 bases; unmatched bases: 7. Germline CDR1 KGHSH, CDR2 LQKENI. The CDR3 nucleotides read TGTGCCAGCTCACTCGTCGGGACAGGGGAAGGCTACACCTTC. This sequence encodes CASSLVGTGEGYTF.

The chain recombines TRBV29-1 with TRBJ1-1; 7 bases agree with TRBD1. V lost 4 bases, J lost 3 bases, and 5 bases stayed unmatched. The CDR3 is 13 residues long. Looked up from germline, CDR1 is SQVTM and CDR2 is ANQGSEA. The chain's CDR3 is CSVAAGGDTEAFF. CDR3 nucleotides: TGCAGCGTTGCGGCAGGGGGTGACACTGAAGCTTTCTTT.

A single count supports this clone. The chain uses TRBV29-1 and TRBJ1-5, with a weak D call TRBD1 (6 bases). The CDR3 runs 14 residues. V dropped 5 bases and J dropped 9 bases, with 20 bases sitting between them. CDR1 is SQVTM and CDR2 is ANQGSEA in the germline V gene. CDR3 nucleotides: TGCAGCGTTAGTTCAGGGGCCGCCTCATCGCCCCAGCATTTT. This encodes CSVSSGAASSPQHF. Based on the CDR3 plus reference TRBV29-1 and TRBJ1-5, the full variable domain is SAVISQKPSRDICQRGTSLTIQCQVDSQVTMMFWYRQQPGQSLTLIATANQGSEATYESGFVIDKFPISRPNLTFSTLTVSNMSPEDSSIYLCSVSSGAASSPQHFGDGTRLSIL.

V usage is TRBV28 and J usage is TRBJ2-7; D remains ambiguous. The germline CDR1 and CDR2 sequences are MDHEN and SYDVKM. The CDR3 consists of 13 residues. Trimming left V 3 bases short and J 2 bases short, with 8 bases between. CDR3 coding DNA: TGTGCCAGCAGTTTTTCTAATACCTACGAGCAGTACTTC. It translates to CASSFSNTYEQYF.

The chain links TRBV7-9 to TRBJ2-5, with a possible D match to TRBD1 (6 bases). This CDR3 comprises 16 residues. The germline V and J ends were trimmed by 4 bases and 5 bases, with 20 bases remaining between them. Germline CDR1 SEHNR, CDR2 FQNEAQ (reference sequence). The CDR3 DNA follows: TGTGCCAGCAGCTCTTTCACAGGGTTCGTTAGTGAGACCCAGTACTTC. It translates to CASSSFTGFVSETQYF.

The rearrangement joins TRBV27 to TRBJ1-1; D unclear. V was clipped by 4 bases and J by 1 base, with 13 bases between them. The CDR3 sequence is 15 residues long. Germline V lookup: CDR1 MNHEY, CDR2 SMNVEV (reference sequence). The CDR3 loop reads CASSWASVENTEAFF. DNA for the CDR3: TGTGCCAGCAGTTGGGCAAGTGTAGAGAACACTGAAGCTTTCTTT.

The chain joins TRBV11-3 to TRBJ2-5, with 7 bases identical to TRBD1. The CDR3 sequence is 13 residues long. The germline V gene encodes CDR1 SGHNT and CDR2 YENEEA. V lost 7 bases to trimming and J lost 4 bases; unmatched junction nucleotides: 6. The CDR3 loop is CASMRTGRETQYF. The CDR3, as DNA: TGTGCCAGCATGAGGACAGGACGAGAGACCCAGTACTTC.

The rearrangement joins TRBV28 to TRBJ2-3, with 7 bases lining up with TRBD2. V dropped 2 bases and J dropped 0; count of bases not matched to a gene: 2. The CDR3 has 15 residues. Germline V gene lookup returns CDR1 MDHEN and CDR2 SYDVKM. The CDR3: CASSLGTTSTDTQYF. The CDR3 coding sequence is TGTGCCAGCAGTTTAGGGACTACTAGCACAGATACGCAGTATTTT.

The J gene is TRBJ2-7, the V gene TRBV9, with TRBD2 as a possible D gene (5 bases). The CDR3 is 13 amino acids. Germline-derived CDR1 and CDR2 are SGDLS and YYNGEE. Trimming removed 4 bases at V and 3 bases at J, with 11 bases between. CDR3 in amino acids: CASSPPTSYEQYF. In DNA, the CDR3 is TGTGCCAGCAGCCCCCCTACTAGCTACGAGCAGTACTTC.

The J gene is TRBJ2-5, the V gene TRBV6-5; 10 bases fit TRBD1. With 6 bases clipped from V and 4 bases from J, the junction kept 8 bases outside the gene matches. Germline values: CDR1 MNHEY, CDR2 SVGAGI. The CDR3 length is 15 residues. The CDR3 region has the DNA TGTGCCAGCAGCCTCCCGGGACAGGGGATAGAGACCCAGTACTTC. Encoded protein: CASSLPGQGIETQYF.

The V and J genes are TRBV4-2 and TRBJ2-7, with D possibly matching TRBD1 (6 bases). Germline CDR1 LGHNA, CDR2 YNFKEQ. The V gene lost 0 bases and the J gene lost 4 bases, with 10 bases spanning the gap. This CDR3 spans 14 amino acids. For the CDR3, the DNA is TGTGCCAGCAGCCAAGATTTAGGGGGATACGAGCAGTACTTC. Amino acid sequence: CASSQDLGGYEQYF.

This rearrangement joins TRBV11-2 to TRBJ1-2, with 9 nucleotides matching TRBD1. Per germline, CDR1 SGHAT and CDR2 FQNNGV. This CDR3 spans 13 amino acids. V shed 9 bases, J shed 2 bases, and the junction held 4 bases outside the gene matches. As DNA, the CDR3 is TGTGCCAGTACCGGGACAGGGAACTATGGCTACACCTTC. Encoded protein: CASTGTGNYGYTF.

The CDR3 region has the DNA TGTGCCAGCAGCCCTAACAGGGGGATAGAGACCCAGTACTTC. Protein product: CASSPNRGIETQYF. This chain joins TRBV7-9 and TRBJ2-5; 8 bases agree with TRBD1. The CDR3 totals 14 residues. The germline V gene has CDR1 SEHNR and CDR2 FQNEAQ (reference sequence). J was trimmed by 4 bases and V by 5 bases; bases with no gene match: 6.

The chain recombines TRBV28 with TRBJ2-7; D is perhaps TRBD2 (7 bases). Trimming took off 3 bases at V and 5 bases at J, with 14 bases between the two ends. Per germline, CDR1 MDHEN and CDR2 SYDVKM. The CDR3 has 14 residues. CDR3 region: CASSFRGARDEQYF. CDR3 sequence (DNA): TGTGCCAGCAGTTTTCGGGGGGCGAGGGACGAGCAGTACTTC.

V is TRBV7-3 and J is TRBJ2-3, with 12 bases identical to TRBD1. In germline, CDR1 is SGHTA, CDR2 FQGTGA. The V segment lost 5 bases and the J segment 7 bases; nucleotides outside the gene matches: 10. CDR3 size: 16 residues. The CDR3 loop is CASSETGTGGLYTQYF. The CDR3 DNA sequence: TGTGCCAGCAGCGAGACCGGGACAGGGGGCCTATATACGCAGTATTTT. Filled out from reference TRBV7-3 and TRBJ2-3, the complete variable domain reads GAGVSQTPSNKVTEKGKYVELRCDPISGHTALYWYRQSLGQGPEFLIYFQGTGAADDSGLPNDRFFAVRPEGSVSTLKIQRTERGDSAVYLCASSETGTGGLYTQYFGPGTRLTVL.